The next 24 T cell receptor beta chains were all read from a single sample in a study of T-cell memory formation after mild COVID-19 (TCRdb year 2021). Libraries came from 5' RACE. TCRdb records Illumina NovaSeq 6000 as the sequencer. The public reads were quality trimmed at Q25 with fastp and then assembled into clones with MiXCR by TCRdb, keeping productive beta chains. Rows are combined by CDR3 protein, so each entry shows the most common genes and DNA. In all, the sample holds 400,000 or so distinct CDR3 sequences, and about 19% of those were seen once. The ten largest clonotypes hold roughly 8.4% of the sample. Material: PBMCs or a T cell subset sorted from them (not recorded which). The receptors were sampled from an adult woman who had mild COVID-19 (a few samples of this study predate the infection). The sample titles of this study are shuffled in the database, so cell type and time point are left out; the donor was told from shared clones.

The chain recombines TRBV5-1 with TRBJ1-5, with D perhaps matching TRBD1 (6 bases). The CDR3 is 14 amino acids. Deletions cut 4 bases from V and 7 bases from J, with 15 bases between. Germline V CDR1 and CDR2: SGHRS, YFSETQ. The CDR3 DNA reads TGCGCCAGCAGCCAGACAGGATCTGGGCAGCCCCAGCATTTT. Its protein product is CASSQTGSGQPQHF.

A few counts support this clonotype. The rearrangement uses TRBV4-1 and TRBJ2-4, with D hard to call. From germline, CDR1 is MGHRA and CDR2 YSYEKL. Trimming removed 0 bases from V and 0 bases from J, with 15 bases in between. The CDR3 consists of 18 residues. For the CDR3, the DNA is TGCGCCAGCAGCCAAGATCCGGCCGAGCTGATAGCCAAAAACATTCAGTACTTC. It codes for CASSQDPAELIAKNIQYF.

This clonotype was observed a handful of times. The chain is built from TRBV20-1 and TRBJ1-4, with D uncertain. Looked up from germline, CDR1 is DFQATT and CDR2 is SNEGSKA (reference sequence). The CDR3 contains 14 residues. V lost 0 bases and J lost 5, with 10 bases in between. CDR3: CSARDPLLNEKLFF. Here the CDR3 DNA reads TGCAGTGCTAGAGACCCCCTTCTGAATGAAAAACTGTTTTTT.

The genes are TRBV5-1 and TRBJ2-5; D might be TRBD1 (5 bases). Germline CDR1 SGHRS, CDR2 YFSETQ. There are 16 residues in the CDR3. The germline V and J ends were trimmed by 2 bases and 2 bases, with 16 bases remaining between them. The CDR3 is CASSFNTRVPQETQYF. Here the CDR3 DNA reads TGCGCCAGCAGCTTTAATACCAGGGTGCCGCAAGAGACCCAGTACTTC.

This clonotype was found a few times. CDR3 loop: CASSQDFLPTSGGTDTQYF. Here the CDR3 DNA reads TGTGCCAGCAGCCAAGATTTTCTGCCGACTAGCGGGGGTACAGATACGCAGTATTTT. V is TRBV3-1 and J is TRBJ2-3; 12 bases agree with TRBD2. This CDR3 has 19 amino acids. The ends lost 0 bases at V and 3 bases at J; junction bases unmatched: 10. Germline V gene lookup returns CDR1 LGHDT and CDR2 YNNKEL (reference sequence).

This clonotype came up a few times. The genes are TRBV4-3 and TRBJ2-4, with 7 nucleotides matching TRBD2. This CDR3 region has 16 residues. Trimming cost V 1 base and J 3 bases; bases outside gene matches: 6. Germline V gene lookup returns CDR1 LGHNA and CDR2 YSLEER. The CDR3 DNA is TGCGCCAGCAGCCAAGCAGCAAGGGAGGGCAAAAACATTCAGTACTTC. This sequence encodes CASSQAAREGKNIQYF.

This clonotype appeared a few times. V usage is TRBV2 and J usage is TRBJ2-5; 15 bases agree with TRBD2. The CDR3 runs to 22 residues. V lost 2 bases to trimming and J lost 1 base; unmatched junction nucleotides: 17. Germline V gene sequence: CDR1 SNHLY, CDR2 FYNNEI. CDR3 sequence: CASSEMLGGWTSGGGPQETQYF. Written as DNA, the CDR3 is TGTGCCAGCAGTGAAATGCTCGGGGGCTGGACTAGCGGGGGGGGACCCCAAGAGACCCAGTACTTC.

The rearrangement links TRBV12-3 or TRBV12-4 to TRBJ2-3; D remains ambiguous. V shed 5 bases and J shed 1 base, with 10 bases lying between them. This CDR3 has 14 residues. CDR3 coding DNA: TGTGCCAGCAGTGTTCTTCGGGGCACAGATACGCAGTATTTT. This translates into CASSVLRGTDTQYF.

V is TRBV30 and J is TRBJ1-5, with 8 bases identical to TRBD1. The junction had 22 bases not matched to a gene; V was cut back by 3 bases and J by 3 bases. The CDR3 runs to 20 residues. The germline gives CDR1 GTSNPN, CDR2 SVGIG (reference sequence). This chain's CDR3 is CAWSPNPWTGKGHINQPQHF. The CDR3 nucleotides are TGTGCCTGGAGCCCCAACCCCTGGACAGGGAAGGGCCATATCAATCAGCCCCAGCATTTT.

The table lists this clonotype with a few counts. The V and J genes are TRBV6-1 and TRBJ2-7; possible D gene TRBD2, 7 bases. The V end was cut by 0 bases, the J end by 5 bases, with 11 bases between. This CDR3 contains 14 residues. Germline lookup yields CDR1 MNHNS and CDR2 SASEGT. The CDR3 nucleotides read TGTGCCAGCAGTGAAGCTGGGGGGGCGGACGAGCAGTACTTC. Protein product: CASSEAGGADEQYF.

This clonotype was found a few times. The gene calls are TRBV28 and TRBJ1-5, with D unclear. The CDR3 is made up of 14 amino acids. The V gene's germline CDR1 is MDHEN and CDR2 SYDVKM. Trimming removed 6 bases at V and 3 bases at J, with 12 bases between. Written as DNA, the CDR3 is TGTGCCAGCAGAGCGGGTCCGAACAATCAGCCCCAGCATTTT. This gives the protein CASRAGPNNQPQHF.

The V gene is TRBV6-6, the J gene TRBJ1-1; D ambiguous. Per germline, CDR1 MNHNY and CDR2 SVGAGI (reference sequence). The CDR3 has 12 amino acids. V was trimmed by 0 bases and J by 8 bases, leaving 7 bases between them. The CDR3 DNA reads as TGTGCCAGCAGTTACTCGTACGGCGAAGCTTTCTTT. Translation: CASSYSYGEAFF.

The chain combines TRBV12-3 or TRBV12-4 with TRBJ2-2; D could derive from TRBD1 or TRBD2 (6 bases each). The CDR3 is made up of 16 amino acids. The germline V and J ends were trimmed by 2 bases and 3 bases, with 13 bases remaining between them. CDR3 amino acids: CASSLLGGRDTGELFF. CDR3 in DNA: TGTGCCAGCAGTTTACTAGGGGGGCGAGACACCGGGGAGCTGTTTTTT.

This clonotype was observed a few times. The chain combines TRBV4-1 with TRBJ1-2, with 10 bases matching TRBD1. J lost 4 bases, V lost 4 bases, and 12 bases had no gene match. The CDR3 length is 17 residues. CDR1 is MGHRA and CDR2 is YSYEKL in the germline V gene. As DNA, the CDR3 is TGCGCCAGCAGCCGGGGACAGGGGACATTAGGCCCCTATGGCTACACCTTC. It encodes CASSRGQGTLGPYGYTF.

This clonotype was seen ten or more times. The CDR3 loop is CASSRNEMELFF. CDR3 sequence (DNA): TGTGCCAGCAGTCGAAATGAGATGGAGCTGTTTTTT. The chain is built from TRBV9 and TRBJ2-2; D gene uncertain. The CDR3 is 12 residues long. In germline, CDR1 is SGDLS, CDR2 YYNGEE. The V and J ends lost 5 bases and 10 bases respectively, with 12 bases between them.

This clonotype showed up just a few times. The chain carries TRBV7-2 and TRBJ2-1; D unclear. The germline CDR1 and CDR2 sequences are SGHTA and FQGNSA. The V and J ends lost 1 base and 14 bases respectively, with 18 bases between them. The CDR3 loop spans 14 amino acids. CDR3 amino acids: CASSLGLGVWNEFF. The CDR3 DNA reads as TGTGCCAGCAGCTTAGGGCTAGGCGTGTGGAACGAGTTCTTC.

The sample holds a few counts of this clonotype. The rearrangement uses TRBV7-6 and TRBJ1-2; 8 positions match TRBD1. The CDR3 runs to 18 residues. Germline CDR1 reads SGHVS; CDR2 reads FNYEAQ. J lost 0 bases, V lost 5 bases, and 14 bases had no gene match. The CDR3 region is CASSGAAPGQASNYGYTF. In DNA form, the CDR3 reads TGTGCCAGCAGCGGAGCCGCCCCGGGACAGGCATCTAACTATGGCTACACCTTC.

This clonotype showed up just a few times. The chain couples TRBV6-5 to TRBJ1-2, with D perhaps TRBD1 (5 bases). Germline loops: CDR1 MNHEY, CDR2 SVGAGI. The CDR3 has 14 amino acids. Trimming stripped 0 bases from V and 3 bases from J, with 8 bases between. The CDR3 spells CASSYSGDHYGYTF. The CDR3 DNA reads TGTGCCAGCAGTTACTCAGGGGACCACTATGGCTACACCTTC.

This clonotype was found many times. The chain is built from TRBV29-1 and TRBJ2-7, with unresolved D. V lost 2 bases to trimming and J lost 9 bases, with 8 bases between them. Germline loops: CDR1 SQVTM, CDR2 ANQGSEA. The CDR3 consists of 10 residues. CDR3 nucleotide sequence: TGCAGCGTTGAATGGTCAGTGCAGTACTTC. Protein sequence: CSVEWSVQYF.

The V call is TRBV5-1, the J call TRBJ2-5, with no clear D. Germline assignment: CDR1 SGHRS and CDR2 YFSETQ. V gave up 0 bases and J gave up 2 bases, with 11 bases separating them. The CDR3 contains 15 residues. CDR3 nucleotides: TGCGCCAGCAGCTTGGCCGGAATGGGGCAAGAGACCCAGTACTTC. Residues: CASSLAGMGQETQYF.

The chain recombines TRBV12-3 or TRBV12-4 with TRBJ2-5; 7 bases are shared with TRBD1. The CDR3 extends over 14 amino acids. Trimming removed 5 bases from V and 7 bases from J; junction bases left unmatched: 10. The CDR3 protein is CASSPTTGKVTQYF. CDR3 bases: TGTGCCAGCAGTCCCACGACAGGGAAAGTGACCCAGTACTTC.

The V call is TRBV5-6, the J call TRBJ2-2; 8 nucleotides agree with TRBD2. V shed 1 base, J shed 6 bases, and the junction held 5 bases outside the gene matches. The V gene's germline CDR1 is SGHDT and CDR2 YYEEEE. The length of the CDR3 is 15 residues. The CDR3 spells CASSLRTSRPGELFF. CDR3 DNA: TGTGCCAGCAGCTTGAGGACTAGCCGCCCCGGGGAGCTGTTTTTT.

A few counts support this clonotype. The chain combines TRBV29-1 with TRBJ2-6; D remains ambiguous. V shed 8 bases and J shed 2 bases, with 25 bases lying between them. CDR1 is SQVTM and CDR2 is ANQGSEA in the germline V gene. CDR3 length equals 18 residues. CDR3 loop: CSTLAAGERNPGANVLTF. The DNA of the CDR3 is TGCAGCACTTTGGCGGCAGGAGAAAGGAACCCTGGGGCCAACGTCCTGACTTTC.

This clonotype was seen many times. DNA of the CDR3: TGCGCCAGCAGCCCTGTCGGCAGGGGGGACTATGGCTACACCTTC. Protein: CASSPVGRGDYGYTF. This chain joins TRBV4-1 and TRBJ1-2, with TRBD1 matching 7 bases. The CDR3 has 15 residues. Germline-derived CDR1 and CDR2 are MGHRA and YSYEKL. The V segment lost 4 bases and the J segment 3 bases; nucleotides outside the gene matches: 8.